The 25 T cell receptor beta chains reported below all come from one sample, sequenced in a study of cytomegalovirus exposure and HLA in healthy donors. Clones were read by immunoSEQ multiplex PCR, and TCRdb kept only the in-frame ones, dropping some. The sample shows approximately 200,000 clones, around 84% of them seen only once. Sequences were obtained from PBMCs. Source of these receptors: a man younger than 30 in good health and CMV-seropositive.

The rearrangement uses TRBV27 and TRBJ2-2; weak D call: TRBD2 (6 bases). Looked up from germline, CDR1 is MNHEY and CDR2 is SMNVEV (reference sequence). There are 17 residues in the CDR3. Trimming pared 4 bases from V and 5 bases from J, leaving 20 bases between. DNA for the CDR3: TGTGCCAGCAGTTCCCTCGCGGGGAAGCCGGTGACCGGGGAGCTGTTTTTT. Amino acid sequence: CASSSLAGKPVTGELFF.

This sequence joins TRBV5-1 and TRBJ2-7, with 7 bases fitting TRBD1. Per the germline V gene, CDR1 is SGHRS and CDR2 is YFSETQ. V dropped 3 bases and J dropped 2; count of bases not matched to a gene: 2. The CDR3 sequence is 13 residues long. Here the CDR3 DNA reads TGCGCCAGCAGCTCGGACAGGACCTACGAGCAGTACTTC. Amino acids: CASSSDRTYEQYF. The full variable domain, rest sourced from reference TRBV5-1 and TRBJ2-7, is KAGVTQTPRYLIKTRGQQVTLSCSPISGHRSVSWYQQTPGQGLQFLFEYFSETQRNKGNFPGRFSGRQFSNSRSEMNVSTLELGDSALYLCASSSDRTYEQYFGPGTRLTVT.

CDR3 amino acids: CASSLKGSGVAYEQYF. As DNA, the CDR3 is TGTGCCAGCAGCTTAAAAGGTAGCGGGGTTGCCTACGAGCAGTACTTC. The chain has TRBV7-2 and TRBJ2-7, with 8 bases matching TRBD2. Unmatched junction bases numbered 8, after V lost 2 bases and J lost 2 bases. This CDR3 contains 16 residues. The germline gives CDR1 SGHTA, CDR2 FQGNSA.

Written as DNA, the CDR3 is TGTGCCAGCAGCGTTACTAGAAACCCGAACACCGGGGAGCTGTTTTTT. Its translation: CASSVTRNPNTGELFF. The chain links TRBV9 to TRBJ2-2; perhaps TRBD2 as D (5 bases). The CDR3 spans 16 residues. The V gene lost 2 bases and the J gene lost 0 bases, with 11 bases spanning the gap. Germline loops: CDR1 SGDLS, CDR2 YYNGEE. The full variable domain, in which reference TRBV9 and TRBJ2-2 provide the parts outside the CDR3, is DSGVTQTPKHLITATGQRVTLRCSPRSGDLSVYWYQQSLDQGLQFLIQYYNGEERAKGNILERFSAQQFPDLHSELNLSSLELGDSALYFCASSVTRNPNTGELFFGEGSRLTVL.

The chain recombines TRBV4-3 with TRBJ2-2; a weak D match, TRBD2 (6 bases). V lost 0 bases to trimming and J lost 7 bases, with 18 bases between them. CDR3 size: 17 residues. The germline V gene encodes CDR1 LGHNA and CDR2 YSLEER. CDR3 nucleotide sequence: TGCGCCAGCAGCCAAGAAAGGAGGGTAGTAGGGAGCGGGGAGCTGTTTTTT. It codes for CASSQERRVVGSGELFF.

This chain uses TRBV28 with TRBJ2-2; maybe TRBD1 (6 bases). Germline loops: CDR1 MDHEN, CDR2 SYDVKM. The V end lost 6 bases, the J end lost 6 bases, and 11 bases lay between the germline ends. CDR3 length equals 13 residues. CDR3 amino acids: CASSQGSAGELFF. The CDR3 DNA is TGTGCCAGCAGCCAGGGGAGCGCCGGGGAGCTGTTTTTT. The variable domain in full, completed from reference TRBV28 and TRBJ2-2, reads DVKVTQSSRYLVKRTGEKVFLECVQDMDHENMFWYRQDPGLGLRLIYFSYDVKMKEKGDIPEGYSVSREKKERFSLILESASTNQTSMYLCASSQGSAGELFFGEGSRLTVL.

The chain joins TRBV4-3 to TRBJ1-2; D unclear. This CDR3 comprises 16 residues. The V gene's germline CDR1 is LGHNA and CDR2 YSLEER. V dropped 0 bases and J dropped 4 bases, with 15 bases sitting between them. CDR3 loop: CASSQDPSGLVYGYTF. The CDR3, as DNA: TGCGCCAGCAGCCAAGATCCGAGCGGACTCGTCTATGGCTACACCTTC.

The chain recombines TRBV27 with TRBJ2-7; TRBD2 matches at 7 bases. V lost 2 bases to trimming and J lost 5 bases; unmatched junction nucleotides: 12. Germline assignment: CDR1 MNHEY and CDR2 SMNVEV (reference sequence). The CDR3 is 16 residues long. Here the CDR3 reads CASSLGWRELAHEQYF. DNA for the CDR3: TGTGCCAGCAGTTTAGGGTGGCGGGAGCTTGCCCACGAGCAGTACTTC.

V and J are TRBV6-6 and TRBJ2-1, with 7 bases fitting TRBD1. This CDR3 is 14 amino acids long. CDR1 is MNHNY, CDR2 SVGAGI, per germline (reference sequence). The V segment lost 0 bases and the J segment 7 bases; nucleotides outside the gene matches: 3. The CDR3 region is CASSYSGQDNEQFF. The CDR3 nucleotides are TGTGCCAGCAGTTACTCTGGACAGGATAATGAGCAGTTCTTC.

The chain links TRBV5-6 to TRBJ2-7, with D tentatively TRBD2 (5 bases). Trimming cost V 6 bases and J 6 bases, with 25 bases left between them. The CDR3 covers 16 residues. Germline CDR1 SGHDT, CDR2 YYEEEE. CDR3 sequence: CASTNGLGATDSEQYF. For the CDR3, the DNA is TGTGCCAGCACCAACGGTTTGGGAGCAACAGATAGCGAGCAGTACTTC. Full variable domain (remainder filled in from reference TRBV5-6 and TRBJ2-7): DAGVTQSPTHLIKTRGQQVTLRCSPKSGHDTVSWYQQALGQGPQFIFQYYEEEERQRGNFPDRFSGHQFPNYSSELNVNALLLGDSALYLCASTNGLGATDSEQYFGPGTRLTVT.

The chain recombines TRBV28 with TRBJ2-5; D is ambiguous. The CDR3 extends over 15 amino acids. With 2 bases removed from V and 7 bases from J, the gap between germline ends came to 17 bases. Germline V gene sequence: CDR1 MDHEN, CDR2 SYDVKM. The CDR3 is CASSLRALVPLTQYF. Here the CDR3 DNA reads TGTGCCAGCAGTTTAAGAGCGCTAGTCCCTTTGACCCAGTACTTC.

Ten or more counts support this clone. The V call is TRBV5-4, the J call TRBJ2-5; D possibly corresponds to TRBD1 (6 bases). Between the trimmed V and J ends, which lost 5 bases and 1 base, there was a span of 9 bases. The CDR3 is made up of 13 amino acids. Germline CDR1 is SGHNT and CDR2 is YYREEE (reference sequence). CDR3 sequence reads: CASSWTAQETQYF. CDR3 nucleotide sequence: TGTGCCAGCAGTTGGACAGCCCAAGAGACCCAGTACTTC.

The V call is TRBV10-2, the J call TRBJ2-7, with TRBD2 identical over 10 bases. The V gene end was trimmed by 7 bases and the J gene end by 1 base; junction bases not matched to a gene: 7. CDR1 and CDR2 (germline): WSHSY, SAAADI. The CDR3 consists of 15 residues. CDR3 bases: TGCGCCAGCAAACAAGCGGGAGGGGGATCCTACGAGCAGTACTTC. Its protein is CASKQAGGGSYEQYF.

The chain uses TRBV10-3 and TRBJ2-1; 9 bases line up with TRBD2. V shed 6 bases and J 6 bases; nucleotides not matched to a gene: 9. Germline V gives CDR1 ENHRY, CDR2 SYGVKD. The CDR3 is 15 amino acids. The CDR3 region has the DNA TGTGCCATCAGGACTAGCGGAAAAGGAGGCAATGAGCAGTTCTTC. The encoded protein is CAIRTSGKGGNEQFF.

The V call is TRBV19, the J call TRBJ2-7; 7 positions match TRBD1. Unmatched junction bases numbered 6, after V lost 5 bases and J lost 2 bases. From germline, CDR1 is LNHDA and CDR2 SQIVND (reference sequence). This CDR3 contains 14 residues. Written as DNA, the CDR3 is TGTGCCAGTAGTCCCTCGACAGGGACCTACGAGCAGTACTTC. Residues: CASSPSTGTYEQYF.

This clone appeared a single time. The chain couples TRBV5-4 to TRBJ2-1; no definite D call. Trimming left V 4 bases short and J 4 bases short, with 6 bases between. The CDR3 runs to 12 residues. CDR1 and CDR2 (germline): SGHNT, YYREEE (reference sequence). The CDR3 is CASSPSYNEQFF. CDR3 DNA sequence: TGTGCCAGCAGCCCGAGTTACAATGAGCAGTTCTTC.

The chain joins TRBV28 to TRBJ2-2; 7 bases line up with TRBD2. The CDR3 runs 16 residues. J was trimmed by 9 bases and V by 4 bases; bases with no gene match: 14. CDR1 and CDR2 (germline): MDHEN, SYDVKM. The CDR3: CASSSSGTTSRRELFF. The CDR3 region has the DNA TGTGCCAGCAGTTCCTCCGGGACTACCAGCCGGCGGGAGCTGTTTTTT.

The chain combines TRBV5-8 with TRBJ2-7; 7 bases line up with TRBD1. J was trimmed by 5 bases and V by 8 bases; bases with no gene match: 4. The CDR3 is 11 residues long. Looked up from germline, CDR1 is SGHTS and CDR2 is YDEGEE. CDR3 amino acids: CASPQGNEQYF. CDR3 nucleotide sequence: TGTGCCAGTCCACAGGGGAACGAGCAGTACTTC.

This chain joins TRBV28 and TRBJ2-7; the D gene is possibly TRBD1 (6 bases). V was cut by 5 bases and J by 7 bases, with 12 bases left in between. This CDR3 is built from 12 residues. Germline V gives CDR1 MDHEN, CDR2 SYDVKM. The CDR3 region is CASSTDSKEQYF. The DNA for the CDR3 is TGTGCCAGCAGTACGGACAGCAAAGAGCAGTACTTC.

The chain couples TRBV27 to TRBJ2-1, with 9 positions matching TRBD1. The V gene end was trimmed by 5 bases and the J gene end by 3 bases; junction bases not matched to a gene: 2. The germline V gene encodes CDR1 MNHEY and CDR2 SMNVEV (reference sequence). CDR3 length equals 14 residues. The CDR3 spells CASSPGQGYNEQFF. The CDR3 coding sequence is TGTGCCAGCAGTCCGGGACAGGGCTACAATGAGCAGTTCTTC.

Written as DNA, the CDR3 is TGTGCCAGCAGTTCCTATACACTAGCGGGAGAGGACAATGAGCAGTTCTTC. This gives the protein CASSSYTLAGEDNEQFF. The V call is TRBV27, the J call TRBJ2-1, with TRBD2 matching over 11 bases. Trimming removed 4 bases from V and 5 bases from J; junction bases left unmatched: 10. Germline V CDR1 and CDR2: MNHEY, SMNVEV (reference sequence). The length of the CDR3 is 17 residues.

This chain connects TRBV27 to TRBJ2-1, with 10 bases aligning to TRBD2. Trimming removed 6 bases from V and 0 bases from J; junction bases left unmatched: 23. The CDR3 loop spans 22 amino acids. Looked up from germline, CDR1 is MNHEY and CDR2 is SMNVEV (reference sequence). The CDR3, as DNA: TGTGCCAGCAGGAGACAGGAGCTACCGGGACTAGCGATTCTCAGCTCCTACAATGAGCAGTTCTTC. This gives the protein CASRRQELPGLAILSSYNEQFF.

V gene TRBV28 combines with J gene TRBJ2-3; 8 positions match TRBD2. Trimming took 6 bases from V and 2 from J; bases not matched to a gene: 13. Germline CDR1 MDHEN, CDR2 SYDVKM. The CDR3 has 17 residues. DNA for the CDR3: TGTGCCAGCAGCCCCAACTATGGACTAGCTGACACAGATACGCAGTATTTT. Amino acid sequence: CASSPNYGLADTDTQYF.

In DNA, the CDR3 is TGTGCCAGCTCACTATCAACAGGGGGAGCCTACAATGAGCAGTTCTTC. Protein product: CASSLSTGGAYNEQFF. The rearrangement joins TRBV18 to TRBJ2-1, with TRBD1 identical over 8 bases. V was pared by 4 bases and J by 2 bases, with 7 bases of the junction left unmatched. Germline V CDR1 and CDR2: KGHSH, LQKENI. The CDR3 is 16 amino acids.

The genes are TRBV18 and TRBJ2-1; TRBD1 matches 10 bases. The germline V gene encodes CDR1 KGHSH and CDR2 LQKENI. Unmatched junction bases numbered 13, after V lost 3 bases and J lost 8 bases. This CDR3 is 17 amino acids long. This CDR3 is CASSPPGTGVGGHEQFF. The CDR3 DNA is TGTGCCAGCTCACCCCCCGGGACAGGGGTCGGGGGCCATGAGCAGTTCTTC.